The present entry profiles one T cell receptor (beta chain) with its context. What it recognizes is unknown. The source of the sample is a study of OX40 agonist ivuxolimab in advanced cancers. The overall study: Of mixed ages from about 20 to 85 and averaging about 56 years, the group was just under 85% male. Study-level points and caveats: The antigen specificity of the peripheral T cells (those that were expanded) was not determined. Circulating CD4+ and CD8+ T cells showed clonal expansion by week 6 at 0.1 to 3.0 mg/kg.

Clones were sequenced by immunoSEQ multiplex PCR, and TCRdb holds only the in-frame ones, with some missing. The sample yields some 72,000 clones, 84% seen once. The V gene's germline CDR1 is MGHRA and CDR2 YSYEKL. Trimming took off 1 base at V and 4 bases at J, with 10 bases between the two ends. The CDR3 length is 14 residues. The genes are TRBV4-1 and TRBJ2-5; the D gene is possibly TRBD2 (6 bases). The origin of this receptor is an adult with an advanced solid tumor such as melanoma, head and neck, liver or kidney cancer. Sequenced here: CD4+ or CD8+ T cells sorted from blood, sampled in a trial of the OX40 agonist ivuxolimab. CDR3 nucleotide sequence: TGCGCCAGCAGCCAAGGCGGGGCTGGAGAGACCCAGTACTTC. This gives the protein CASSQGGAGETQYF.